These T cell receptor beta chains were read from a single sample in a study of cytomegalovirus exposure and HLA in healthy donors. Clones were read by immunoSEQ multiplex PCR, and TCRdb kept only the in-frame ones, dropping some. The top ten clones hold over 1.5% of a sample with roughly 120,000 clones, roughly two thirds of them seen once. The sequencing input was PBMCs. The source is a man aged 25 to 45 in good health and CMV-seropositive. Both conserved end residues are part of each CDR3. The D gene is left open where the match is weak. Only some rows state a clone size, as once, few, many or a class for expanded clones.

d_gene	j_gene	v_gene	abundance	CDR3nt	CDR3aa
.	TRBJ2-2	TRBV7-9	.	TGTTCCAGCAGCTCAACCGGGGAGCTGTTTTTT	CSSSSTGELFF
TRBD2	TRBJ2-7	TRBV10-3	.	TGTGCCATCAGGGGGACTAGCGGGAGAGACCCCGGCGAGCAGTACTTC	CAIRGTSGRDPGEQYF
TRBD2	TRBJ2-7	TRBV7-2	.	TGTGCCAGCAGCCAGCGGGGGACTAGCGGGAGGCACAACTCCTACGAGCAGTACTTC	CASSQRGTSGRHNSYEQYF
.	TRBJ1-2	TRBV5-4	.	TGTGCCAGCAGCTTAGGGGGAGCTAACTATGGCTACACCTTC	CASSLGGANYGYTF
.	TRBJ1-5	TRBV2	few	TGTGCCAGCAGTGAAGCAGGTTCAAGGGAGGGTCAGCCCCAGCATTTT	CASSEAGSREGQPQHF
.	TRBJ1-2	TRBV6-6	.	TGTGCCAGCAGTTCTGCGGGCCGTAACTATGGCTACACCTTC	CASSSAGRNYGYTF
.	TRBJ2-5	TRBV29-1	few	TGCAGCGTTGAGGGCGGGAAAGTCGAGACCCAGTACTTC	CSVEGGKVETQYF
TRBD1	TRBJ1-5	TRBV6-1	.	TGTGCCAGCAGCACAGGGGGGACTAGCAATCAGCCCCAGCATTTT	CASSTGGTSNQPQHF
.	TRBJ2-3	TRBV5-3	.	TGTGCCAGAAGGACACGGGAGCTCCGGACGGGAGATACGCAGTATTTT	CARRTRELRTGDTQYF
.	TRBJ2-3	TRBV5-1	few	TGCGCCAGCAGCTTAACCGAGGATACGCAGTATTTT	CASSLTEDTQYF
TRBD2	TRBJ2-2	TRBV10-3	.	TGTGCCACCGGGACTAGCGGGAACACCGGGGAGCTGTTTTTT	CATGTSGNTGELFF
.	TRBJ2-7	TRBV7-9	.	TGTGCCAGCAGCTCTCTGGGCTACGAGCAGTACTTC	CASSSLGYEQYF
TRBD1	TRBJ2-6	TRBV7-9	.	TGTGCCAGCAGCCAACAGGGGGCTGGGGCCAACGTCCTGACTTTC	CASSQQGAGANVLTF